These 14 T cell receptor beta chains came from one sample sequenced in a study of a mutant IDH1 vaccine in newly diagnosed glioma. Time point noted: week 35, safety follow-up. A 20-mer mutant IDH1 peptide at 300 ug was injected subcutaneously with topical imiquimod. No antigen has been assigned to these receptors. Clones were sequenced by immunoSEQ multiplex PCR, and TCRdb holds only the in-frame ones, with some missing. Seen here are around 57,000 clones, 84% observed once, and the top ten hold over 3.5%. Here the sequenced sample was PBMCs, taken from a glioma patient whose treatment included an IDH1 peptide vaccine. The receptors were sampled from a young man with glioma.

The table lists this clone with a few counts. The CDR3 sequence is CASSEFVRPSNQPQHF. CDR3 in DNA: TGTGCCAGCAGTGAATTTGTCAGGCCTTCCAATCAGCCCCAGCATTTT. The chain is built from TRBV2 and TRBJ1-5; D not certain. With 2 bases removed from V and 3 bases from J, the gap between germline ends came to 14 bases. CDR1 is SNHLY and CDR2 is FYNNEI in the germline V gene. The length of the CDR3 is 16 residues.

The chain links TRBV7-6 to TRBJ1-5; D is unresolved. Trimming pared 1 base from V and 6 bases from J, leaving 7 bases between. CDR3 size: 13 residues. Per germline, CDR1 SGHVS and CDR2 FNYEAQ. Here the CDR3 DNA reads TGTGCCAGCAGCTTAGTCGCAGGTCAGCCCCAGCATTTT. It codes for CASSLVAGQPQHF.

The rearrangement joins TRBV19 to TRBJ1-2, with D maybe TRBD1 (5 bases). The V end was cut by 1 base, the J end by 3 bases, with 9 bases between. This CDR3 comprises 14 residues. Germline CDR1 is LNHDA and CDR2 is SQIVND (reference sequence). DNA of the CDR3: TGTGCCAGTAGTATAGGAAAAGGGGACTATGGCTACACCTTC. Translated: CASSIGKGDYGYTF. The variable domain in full, with the rest retrieved from reference TRBV19 and TRBJ1-2, is DGGITQSPKYLFRKEGQNVTLSCEQNLNHDAMYWYRQDPGQGLRLIYYSQIVNDFQKGDIAEGYSVSREKKESFPLTVTSAQKNPTAFYLCASSIGKGDYGYTFGSGTRLTVV.

This chain connects TRBV5-5 to TRBJ2-3; D unclear. Trimming shortened V by 7 bases and J by 2 bases, and 5 bases separated the two germline ends. The CDR3 totals 11 residues. Germline V lookup: CDR1 SGHKS, CDR2 YYEKEE (reference sequence). The CDR3 nucleotides read TGTGCCAGCTTTATCACAGATACGCAGTATTTT. Its protein is CASFITDTQYF.

J is TRBJ1-6 and V is TRBV7-9, with D perhaps TRBD1 (6 bases). The CDR3 is made up of 15 amino acids. Per germline, CDR1 SEHNR and CDR2 FQNEAQ (reference sequence). V lost 1 base and J lost 8, with 12 bases in between. CDR3 amino acids: CASSLVGGGDSPLHF. The DNA of the CDR3 is TGTGCCAGCAGCTTAGTCGGAGGGGGGGATTCACCCCTCCACTTT.

V usage is TRBV4-1 and J usage is TRBJ2-3, with a weak D call TRBD1 (5 bases). This CDR3 is 14 amino acids long. In germline, CDR1 is MGHRA, CDR2 YSYEKL. The CDR3: CGCSETDAEDTQYF. The CDR3 nucleotides read TGCGGCTGCTCGGAGACAGACGCCGAAGATACGCAGTATTTT.

The chain recombines TRBV23-1 with TRBJ2-7; D gene ambiguous. TRBV23-1 is an ORF, with its function uncertain. V lost 1 base and J 8 bases, leaving 18 bases between the germline ends. This CDR3 is 15 amino acids long. This CDR3 reads CASSQCETILRKQYF. The CDR3, as DNA: TGCGCCAGCAGTCAATGTGAGACAATTCTACGAAAGCAGTACTTC.

The rearrangement joins TRBV19 to TRBJ1-2, with TRBD1 identical over 8 bases. Germline V gene sequence: CDR1 LNHDA, CDR2 SQIVND (reference sequence). V shed 3 bases, J shed 4 bases, and the junction held 10 bases outside the gene matches. The CDR3 covers 16 residues. The CDR3 here is CASSISGTGVFYGYTF. The CDR3 DNA reads TGTGCCAGTAGTATCTCCGGGACAGGTGTATTCTATGGCTACACCTTC.

The table lists this clone with a count of one. The rearrangement joins TRBV7-9 to TRBJ1-3; possibly TRBD1 for D (6 bases). Germline loops: CDR1 SEHNR, CDR2 FQNEAQ (reference sequence). V was pared by 3 bases and J by 0 bases, with 9 bases between. This CDR3 is 15 amino acids long. The CDR3 is CASSFQGISGNTIYF. As DNA, the CDR3 is TGTGCCAGCAGCTTCCAGGGGATCTCTGGAAACACCATATATTTT. The full variable domain, completed using reference TRBV7-9 and TRBJ1-3, is DTGVSQNPRHKITKRGQNVTFRCDPISEHNRLYWYRQTLGQGPEFLTYFQNEAQLEKSRLLSDRFSAERPKGSFSTLEIQRTEQGDSAMYLCASSFQGISGNTIYFGEGSWLTVV.

The chain recombines TRBV30 with TRBJ2-7; D possibly corresponds to TRBD2 (5 bases). The CDR3 is made up of 13 amino acids. Germline V CDR1 and CDR2: GTSNPN, SVGIG (reference sequence). Trimming pared 4 bases from V and 3 bases from J, leaving 13 bases between. CDR3 in DNA: TGTGCCTGGACCCGATCGGGGTACTACGAGCAGTACTTC. It codes for CAWTRSGYYEQYF.

This chain connects TRBV4-1 to TRBJ1-1; D unclear. Trimming cost V 5 bases and J 2 bases, with 9 bases left between them. The CDR3 is 13 residues long. Germline V gives CDR1 MGHRA, CDR2 YSYEKL. The CDR3 DNA reads as TGCGCCAGCAGCGATTCGTTTAACACTGAAGCTTTCTTT. The encoded protein is CASSDSFNTEAFF.

The rearrangement joins TRBV11-1 to TRBJ1-4, with TRBD1 matching 8 bases. CDR3 length: 14 residues. Per the germline V gene, CDR1 is SGHAT and CDR2 is FQDESV (reference sequence). Losses at the gene ends were 5 bases for V and 4 bases for J; bases not matched to a gene: 3. DNA for the CDR3: TGTGCCAGCAGCCCCGACAGGGGTAATGAAAAACTGTTTTTT. It is translated as CASSPDRGNEKLFF.

The rearrangement joins TRBV5-1 to TRBJ1-1; D possibly corresponds to TRBD1 (6 bases). Germline V lookup: CDR1 SGHRS, CDR2 YFSETQ. CDR3 length equals 16 residues. V was shortened by 2 bases and J by 3 bases, with 17 bases between the two germline ends. Here the CDR3 DNA reads TGCGCCAGCAGCTTAGGTGGAGGAGGGGGGTACACTGAAGCTTTCTTT. Its translation is CASSLGGGGGYTEAFF.

CDR3 sequence reads: CASSYSIRLNTEAFF. The CDR3 region has the DNA TGTGCCAGCAGTTACTCGATTAGGCTGAACACTGAAGCTTTCTTT. The J gene is TRBJ1-1, the V gene TRBV6-6, with D uncertain. The CDR3 totals 15 residues. Per germline, CDR1 MNHNY and CDR2 SVGAGI (reference sequence). V lost 0 bases to trimming and J lost 0 bases, with 8 bases between them.